Listed below are T cell receptor beta chains from one sample, sequenced in a study of identical twins. TCRdb reanalysed the 5' RACE reads using MiXCR and keeps one entry per CDR3 protein. Counted here are some 1,700,000 distinct CDR3 sequences, around 29% occurring once; the ten biggest clones make up about 0.3%. The source material was cord blood. The receptors derive from a newborn girl in good health. The CDR3 runs from the conserved cysteine through the conserved F or W. The D gene is left open where the match is weak. Not all rows give a size; the values are once, few, many and, for expanded clones, a class.

>TRBD2|TRBJ2-1|TRBV10-3|.
CAINGLARNEQFF
TGTGCCATCAACGGACTAGCGAGGAATGAGCAGTTCTTC
>.|TRBJ2-2|TRBV7-2|.
CASSVSGLGELFF
TGTGCCAGCTCGGTCTCAGGGCTCGGGGAGCTGTTTTTT
>.|TRBJ1-2|TRBV11-2|many
CASSLDIRTYGYTF
TGTGCCAGCAGCTTAGATATCCGGACCTATGGCTACACCTTC
>.|TRBJ2-5|TRBV4-1|.
CASSQVGGPQETQYF
TGCGCCAGCAGCCAAGTGGGGGGGCCCCAAGAGACCCAGTACTTC
>TRBD1|TRBJ2-7|TRBV20-1|.
CSVRTGLREQYF
TGCAGCGTTAGGACAGGCCTCCGAGAGCAGTACTTC
>.|TRBJ1-2|TRBV2|.
CASSDRTERPYGYTF
TGTGCCAGCAGTGACAGGACAGAGAGGCCCTATGGCTACACCTTC
>TRBD2|TRBJ2-3|TRBV20-1|few
CSARGGEGPSTDTQYF
TGCAGTGCTAGAGGAGGGGAGGGACCGAGCACAGATACGCAGTATTTT
>.|TRBJ2-4|TRBV28|.
CASSAPGTEIAKNIQYF
TGTGCCAGCAGTGCACCGGGCACCGAGATTGCCAAAAACATTCAGTACTTC
>.|TRBJ1-5|TRBV11-3|.
CASSLARQLSNQPQHF
TGTGCCAGCAGCTTAGCTAGACAGCTTAGCAATCAGCCCCAGCATTTT
>.|TRBJ2-3|TRBV5-1|.
CATKRGGGTDTQYF
TGCGCCACCAAAAGGGGGGGAGGCACAGATACGCAGTATTTT
>.|TRBJ2-1|TRBV29-1|many
CSVDWGVVDEQFF
TGCAGCGTTGATTGGGGGGTGGTGGATGAGCAGTTCTTC
>.|TRBJ1-4|TRBV11-2|.
CASSFRSNEKLFF
TGTGCCAGCAGCTTTCGCAGTAATGAAAAACTGTTTTTT
>.|TRBJ2-7|TRBV11-1|.
CASSFRVAGEQYF
TGTGCCAGCAGCTTCAGGGTCGCTGGCGAGCAGTACTTC
>TRBD1|TRBJ1-2|TRBV3-1|few
CASSRSWDRIYGYTF
TGTGCCAGCAGCCGCTCTTGGGACAGGATCTATGGCTACACCTTC
>TRBD1|TRBJ1-2|TRBV20-1|.
CSARGQGAYYGYTF
TGCAGTGCTAGAGGACAGGGGGCATACTATGGCTACACCTTC
>.|TRBJ2-4|TRBV20-1|.
CSASLARNIQYF
TGCAGTGCAAGCCTGGCCAGAAACATTCAGTACTTC
>TRBD2|TRBJ2-3|TRBV5-1|few
CASSLGGGRSTDTQYF
TGCGCCAGCAGCTTGGGAGGCGGGAGAAGCACAGATACGCAGTATTTT
>.|TRBJ1-4|TRBV2|.
CASSGADEKLFF
TGTGCCAGCAGTGGGGCGGATGAAAAACTGTTTTTT
>TRBD2|TRBJ2-1|TRBV5-1|.
CASSLTSGRALDEQFF
TGCGCCAGCAGCTTAACTAGCGGGAGGGCGCTCGATGAGCAGTTCTTC
>.|TRBJ1-6|TRBV5-6|.
CASSSPTAYNSPLHF
TGTGCCAGCAGCTCCCCGACGGCCTATAATTCACCCCTCCACTTT
>.|TRBJ2-3|TRBV6-6|few
CASKAVDTQYF
TGTGCCAGCAAAGCGGTAGATACGCAGTATTTT
>.|TRBJ2-3|TRBV4-2|.
CASSQDMGTSTDTQYF
TGTGCCAGCAGCCAAGATATGGGGACTAGCACAGATACGCAGTATTTT
>TRBD1|TRBJ1-1|TRBV6-6|few
CASKDEGGDYRAFF
TGTGCCAGCAAAGATGAAGGGGGCGACTACCGAGCTTTCTTT
>TRBD2|TRBJ2-3|TRBV12-3/TRBV12-4|.
CASSRVLARTDTQYF
TGTGCCAGCAGCCGAGTACTAGCGAGGACAGATACGCAGTATTTT
>.|TRBJ1-1|TRBV20-1|.
CSAPNGRRGNTEAFF
TGCAGTGCCCCGAATGGCCGAAGGGGGAACACTGAAGCTTTCTTT
>TRBD1|TRBJ2-1|TRBV12-3/TRBV12-4|.
CASSSAGQGATEQFF
TGTGCCAGCAGTTCGGCGGGACAGGGGGCCACTGAGCAGTTCTTC
>.|TRBJ2-3|TRBV7-9|.
CASSLSAGQSTDTQYF
TGTGCCAGCAGCTTATCTGCGGGGCAAAGCACAGATACGCAGTATTTT
>TRBD1|TRBJ1-5|TRBV20-1|.
CSARGGQGGNNQPQHF
TGCAGTGCTAGGGGTGGACAGGGGGGCAACAATCAGCCCCAGCATTTT
>.|TRBJ2-3|TRBV29-1|many
CSVGRDGTDTQYF
TGCAGCGTGGGTCGAGATGGCACAGATACGCAGTATTTT
>.|TRBJ2-3|TRBV7-2|.
CASSLVRVNTDAQYF
TGTGCCAGCAGCTTAGTGCGGGTCAACACAGATGCGCAGTATTTT